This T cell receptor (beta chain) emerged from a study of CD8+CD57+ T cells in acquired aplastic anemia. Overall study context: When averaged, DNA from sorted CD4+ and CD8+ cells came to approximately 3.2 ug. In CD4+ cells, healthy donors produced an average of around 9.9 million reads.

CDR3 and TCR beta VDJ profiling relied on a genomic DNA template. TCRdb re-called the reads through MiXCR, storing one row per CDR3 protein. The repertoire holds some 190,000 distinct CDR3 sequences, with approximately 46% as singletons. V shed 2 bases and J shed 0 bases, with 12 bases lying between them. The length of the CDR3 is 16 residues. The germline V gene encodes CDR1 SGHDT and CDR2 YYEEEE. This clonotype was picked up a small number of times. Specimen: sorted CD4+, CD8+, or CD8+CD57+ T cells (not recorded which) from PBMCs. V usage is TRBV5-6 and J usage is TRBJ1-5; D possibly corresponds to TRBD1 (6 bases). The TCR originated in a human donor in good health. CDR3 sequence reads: CASSFQGSFSNQPQHF. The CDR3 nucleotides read TGTGCCAGCAGCTTCCAGGGGTCGTTTAGCAATCAGCCCCAGCATTTT.